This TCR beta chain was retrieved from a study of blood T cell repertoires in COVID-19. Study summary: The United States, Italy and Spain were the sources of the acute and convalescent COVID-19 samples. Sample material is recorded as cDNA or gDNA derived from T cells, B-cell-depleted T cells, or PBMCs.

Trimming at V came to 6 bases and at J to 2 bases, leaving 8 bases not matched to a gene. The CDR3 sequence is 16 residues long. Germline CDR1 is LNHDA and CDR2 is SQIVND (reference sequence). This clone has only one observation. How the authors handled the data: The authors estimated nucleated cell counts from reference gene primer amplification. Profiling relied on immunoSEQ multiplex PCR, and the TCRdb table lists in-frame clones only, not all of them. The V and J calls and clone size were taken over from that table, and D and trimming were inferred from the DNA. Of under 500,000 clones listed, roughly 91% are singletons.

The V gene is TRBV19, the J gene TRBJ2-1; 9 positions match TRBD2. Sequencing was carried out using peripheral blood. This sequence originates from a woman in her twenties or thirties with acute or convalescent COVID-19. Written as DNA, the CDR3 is TGTGCCAGTAGCTTTAACAGCGGGGGGACCTACAATGAGCAGTTCTTC. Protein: CASSFNSGGTYNEQFF.